This T cell receptor (beta chain) was observed in a study of blood T cell repertoires in COVID-19. Study-level background: Collection of acute and convalescent COVID-19 samples took place in the United States, Italy and Spain. T cells, B-cell-depleted T cells, or PBMCs supplied cDNA or gDNA.

Clinical history reported by participants formed the basis on which cohorts were assigned. CDR1 and CDR2 from the germline V gene are SGHRS and YFSETQ. With V trimmed by 0 bases and J by 11 bases, 7 bases remained unmatched. There are 13 residues in the CDR3. Methods used by the authors: The assay estimated nucleated cells by amplifying reference gene primers. TCRdb's copy holds only in-frame clones and misses some; the assay was immunoSEQ multiplex PCR. Clone size and V and J calls were adopted from that table, with D and trimming inferred from the DNA. The table includes 190,000 or so clones, about 80% detected once. This clone has only one observation.

The V and J genes are TRBV5-1 and TRBJ1-1, with 7 bases that match TRBD1. The sample consisted of PBMCs or T cells enriched from blood (not recorded which). This clonotype originated in a middle-aged man who had recovered from COVID-19. Here the CDR3 DNA reads TGCGCCAGCAGCTTGGATTTTGACAGGGACGCTTTCTTT. Translating it yields CASSLDFDRDAFF.